The 18 T cell receptor beta chains given below trace back to one sample, sequenced in a study of PD-1 blockade in classical Hodgkin lymphoma. As to time point: newly diagnosed, previously untreated cHL patient sample. Libraries were prepared by immunoSEQ multiplex PCR; TCRdb keeps only in-frame clonotypes and omits some of them. In the table there are around 17,000 clones, just under 85% of which are singletons. The sample consisted of peripheral blood mononuclear cells (PBMCs). Receptors originate from a human donor with classical Hodgkin lymphoma.

The chain links TRBV28 to TRBJ2-7; D is uncertain. CDR1 and CDR2 (germline): MDHEN, SYDVKM. The V gene lost 6 bases and the J gene lost 6 bases, with 9 bases spanning the gap. This CDR3 is built from 11 residues. The CDR3: CASRKWFEQYF. The CDR3 DNA reads as TGTGCCAGCAGGAAATGGTTCGAGCAGTACTTC. Together with reference TRBV28 and TRBJ2-7, the CDR3 gives the full variable domain: DVKVTQSSRYLVKRTGEKVFLECVQDMDHENMFWYRQDPGLGLRLIYFSYDVKMKEKGDIPEGYSVSREKKERFSLILESASTNQTSMYLCASRKWFEQYFGPGTRLTVT.

The rearrangement uses TRBV19 and TRBJ1-5; 7 bases match TRBD1. V lost 3 bases, J lost 0 bases, and 14 bases stayed unmatched. This CDR3 comprises 19 residues. Germline V gene sequence: CDR1 LNHDA, CDR2 SQIVND (reference sequence). This CDR3 is CASSIFGRGGSYSNQPQHF. The CDR3 nucleotides read TGTGCCAGTAGTATCTTCGGAAGAGGGGGCTCTTATAGCAATCAGCCCCAGCATTTT.

This chain joins TRBV11-2 and TRBJ1-1, with TRBD1 identical over 7 bases. The CDR3 extends over 13 amino acids. Germline V gives CDR1 SGHAT, CDR2 FQNNGV. The ends lost 4 bases at V and 6 bases at J; junction bases unmatched: 5. The DNA for the CDR3 is TGTGCCAGCAGCTCGACAGGGTACGCTGAAGCTTTCTTT. Protein: CASSSTGYAEAFF. Full variable domain (missing parts from reference TRBV11-2 and TRBJ1-1): EAGVAQSPRYKIIEKRQSVAFWCNPISGHATLYWYQQILGQGPKLLIQFQNNGVVDDSQLPKDRFSAERLKGVDSTLKIQPAKLEDSAVYLCASSSTGYAEAFFGQGTRLTVV.

This CDR3 reads CASSLKWEQHTDTQYF. CDR3 DNA sequence: TGTGCCAGCAGCTTAAAGTGGGAGCAACACACAGATACGCAGTATTTT. The rearrangement links TRBV7-2 to TRBJ2-3; a weak D match, TRBD2 (5 bases). Germline-derived CDR1 and CDR2 are SGHTA and FQGNSA. The length of the CDR3 is 16 residues. Trimming took off 2 bases at V and 2 bases at J, with 14 bases between the two ends.

The V call is TRBV25-1, the J call TRBJ1-3; D is uncertain. CDR1 and CDR2 (germline): MGHDK, SYGVNS. Trimming pared 2 bases from V and 4 bases from J, leaving 3 bases between. The CDR3 covers 12 residues. CDR3 region: CASSERGNTIYF. In DNA form, the CDR3 reads TGTGCCAGCAGTGAAAGAGGAAACACCATATATTTT. Supplemented by reference TRBV25-1 and TRBJ1-3, the full variable domain reads EADIYQTPRYLVIGTGKKITLECSQTMGHDKMYWYQQDPGMELHLIHYSYGVNSTEKGDLSSESTVSRIRTEHFPLTLESARPSHTSQYLCASSERGNTIYFGEGSWLTVV.

The chain is built from TRBV2 and TRBJ2-3, with D perhaps TRBD2 (5 bases). Germline V gene lookup returns CDR1 SNHLY and CDR2 FYNNEI. This CDR3 contains 15 residues. Trimming left V 5 bases short and J 0 bases short, with 12 bases between. The CDR3 DNA follows: TGTGCCAGCAGTTCCTTAGCGTCGAGCACAGATACGCAGTATTTT. Translation gives CASSSLASSTDTQYF. The complete variable domain, with remaining parts taken from reference TRBV2 and TRBJ2-3, reads EPEVTQTPSHQVTQMGQEVILRCVPISNHLYFYWYRQILGQKVEFLVSFYNNEISEKSEIFDDQFSVERPDGSNFTLKIRSTKLEDSAMYFCASSSLASSTDTQYFGPGTRLTVL.

The V gene is TRBV7-9, the J gene TRBJ2-5; 10 bases map to TRBD2. Looked up from germline, CDR1 is SEHNR and CDR2 is FQNEAQ (reference sequence). The J segment lost 2 bases and the V segment lost 2 bases, leaving 5 bases of the junction unmatched. This CDR3 spans 16 amino acids. CDR3: CASSLRAGGLQETQYF. The CDR3 DNA is TGTGCCAGCAGCTTAAGAGCGGGAGGGCTACAAGAGACCCAGTACTTC.

The V call is TRBV6-6, the J call TRBJ1-1; D not certain. This CDR3 is built from 16 residues. Trimming removed 2 bases from V and 0 bases from J, with 13 bases in between. Germline CDR1 and CDR2: MNHNY and SVGAGI (reference sequence). CDR3 DNA sequence: TGTGCCAGCAGTTACGGGCACGGTGGGGTGAACACTGAAGCTTTCTTT. Translation gives CASSYGHGGVNTEAFF.

This rearrangement joins TRBV5-1 to TRBJ1-2, with unresolved D. Germline CDR1 and CDR2: SGHRS and YFSETQ. The CDR3 has 15 residues. The V end was cut by 1 base, the J end by 7 bases, with 17 bases between. The CDR3 is CASSLFGVVFGGYTF. In nucleotides, the CDR3 is TGCGCCAGCAGCTTGTTTGGGGTGGTCTTCGGTGGCTACACCTTC.

This chain joins TRBV27 and TRBJ2-3; D is unresolved. Trimming removed 3 bases at V and 11 bases at J, with 3 bases between. CDR3 length: 9 residues. CDR1 and CDR2 (germline): MNHEY, SMNVEV (reference sequence). CDR3 sequence reads: CASSFGQYF. As DNA, the CDR3 is TGTGCCAGCAGTTTTGGGCAGTATTTT.

This chain uses TRBV25-1 with TRBJ2-1; tentatively, D is TRBD1 or TRBD2 (5 bases each). Per the germline V gene, CDR1 is MGHDK and CDR2 is SYGVNS. The CDR3 totals 16 residues. With 4 bases removed from V and 4 bases from J, the gap between germline ends came to 17 bases. The CDR3, as DNA: TGTGCCAGCAGTGCAACGGGAACAGGTCTTTACAATGAGCAGTTCTTC. It is translated as CASSATGTGLYNEQFF.

The chain joins TRBV2 to TRBJ1-1; maybe TRBD1 (6 bases). Germline V gene sequence: CDR1 SNHLY, CDR2 FYNNEI. Between the trimmed V and J ends, which lost 11 bases and 8 bases, there was a span of 18 bases. This CDR3 is 12 amino acids long. The DNA for the CDR3 is TGTGCCGGAACGGGGCAGGGGACGGAAGCTTTCTTT. This codes for CAGTGQGTEAFF.

In its sample, this clone was seen once. This rearrangement joins TRBV19 to TRBJ2-1, with D tentatively TRBD2 (5 bases). The V and J ends lost 6 bases and 4 bases respectively, with 13 bases between them. Germline CDR1 and CDR2: LNHDA and SQIVND (reference sequence). The CDR3 spans 14 residues. CDR3 in amino acids: CASSSAARYNEQFF. In nucleotides, the CDR3 is TGTGCCAGTAGCTCAGCGGCCCGGTACAATGAGCAGTTCTTC.

This chain uses TRBV5-1 with TRBJ2-7; D might be TRBD2 (7 bases). The CDR3 loop spans 14 amino acids. The V end was cut by 0 bases, the J end by 1 base, with 8 bases between. Germline CDR1 is SGHRS and CDR2 is YFSETQ. In DNA form, the CDR3 reads TGCGCCAGCAGCTTGGAGGGGGGGTCCTACGAGCAGTACTTC. It codes for CASSLEGGSYEQYF.

The rearrangement links TRBV5-1 to TRBJ2-7, with D possibly matching TRBD2 (5 bases). V lost 4 bases, J lost 5 bases, and 16 bases lay in between. CDR1 is SGHRS, CDR2 YFSETQ, per germline. CDR3 length: 14 amino acids. The CDR3 DNA is TGCGCCAGCAGCCCGGGGTTGGGCGGTCACGAGCAGTACTTC. It is translated as CASSPGLGGHEQYF.

The sample holds one count of this clone. CDR3 DNA: TGTGCCAGCAGCTGGGACAGGCAGACCTACGAGCAGTACTTC. It translates to CASSWDRQTYEQYF. The chain joins TRBV11-1 to TRBJ2-7, with 8 bases aligning to TRBD1. The CDR3 spans 14 residues. Germline V CDR1 and CDR2: SGHAT, FQDESV (reference sequence). The J segment lost 2 bases and the V segment lost 4 bases, leaving 4 bases of the junction unmatched.

The rearrangement joins TRBV6-6 to TRBJ1-2, with D possibly matching TRBD1 (6 bases). This CDR3 contains 14 residues. CDR1 and CDR2 (germline): MNHNY, SVGAGI (reference sequence). Trimming shortened V by 2 bases and J by 4 bases, and 11 bases separated the two germline ends. The CDR3, as DNA: TGTGCCAGCAGTTACCCACAGGGAGGCTATGGCTACACCTTC. Residues: CASSYPQGGYGYTF.

This chain links TRBV28 with TRBJ1-1, with D hard to call. Germline V gene lookup returns CDR1 MDHEN and CDR2 SYDVKM. The ends were cut back, 3 bases at V and 5 bases at J, with 13 bases in the middle. The CDR3 length is 14 residues. The CDR3 is CASSFSVGFTEAFF. As DNA, the CDR3 is TGTGCCAGCAGTTTTTCAGTAGGGTTTACTGAAGCTTTCTTT.